A selection of T cell receptor beta chains follows, all from one sample in a study of regulatory T cells in long-lasting Graves disease. MiXCR was run by TCRdb on the multiplex PCR reads, yielding one entry per CDR3 protein. The sample holds about 420,000 distinct CDR3 sequences, about 15% seen once. This sample also appeared in a second study, on T cells in Graves' hyperthyroidism and ophthalmopathy.

This sample comprised peripheral blood mononuclear cells (PBMCs), obtained at new diagnosis, from a patient treated with antithyroid drugs. The receptor set was obtained from a woman aged 18-29 years with Graves disease. The CDR3 runs from the conserved cysteine through the conserved F or W. Fields, in order: J gene, V gene, D gene, clone size, CDR3 DNA, CDR3 protein. D genes are given only for firm matches. Some rows have no size entry. The others give once, few or many, or a class for an expanded clone.

TRBJ2-2 TRBV5-1 NA NA TGCGCCAGCAGCTTGAATGCTAGGACGAACACCGGGGAGCTGTTTTTT CASSLNARTNTGELFF
TRBJ1-1 TRBV11-2 NA many TGTGCCAGCAGCCCCCGACAGACCAGAGAAGCTTTCTTT CASSPRQTREAFF
TRBJ2-7 TRBV7-3 TRBD1 NA TGTGCCAGCAGCCAAGGACAGGCTGCAAGCTACGAGCAGTACTTC CASSQGQAASYEQYF
TRBJ2-1 TRBV9 NA many TGTGCCAGCAGCTCAACCGGGACGGAGCTAGACAATGAGCAGTTCTTC CASSSTGTELDNEQFF
TRBJ2-2 TRBV10-2 TRBD2 few TGCGCCAGCAGTGAAACCGGGACTAGCGGGGCGAACACCGGGGAGCTGTTTTTT CASSETGTSGANTGELFF
TRBJ2-7 TRBV12-5 TRBD1 many TGTGCTAGTTCAGCAACAGGGGGCTGGAACGAGCAGTACTTC CASSATGGWNEQYF
TRBJ1-5 TRBV2 NA NA TGTGCCAGCAGTGAAGCGCGGGGAGCCAATCAGCCCCAGCATTTT CASSEARGANQPQHF
TRBJ1-5 TRBV28 NA NA TGTGCCAGCATGGGGGGCAACAATCAGCCCCAGCATTTT CASMGGNNQPQHF
TRBJ2-7 TRBV7-2 NA many TGTGCCAGCACCTTAGGGGTAGGGCTTTACGAGCAGTACTTC CASTLGVGLYEQYF
TRBJ2-3 TRBV20-1 NA many TGCAGTGCTACCAATCCTGTGAGAGGGAGTGTAACAGATACGCAGTATTTT CSATNPVRGSVTDTQYF
TRBJ2-1 TRBV28 NA many TGTGCCAGCGGGAGTGTCTATGAGCAGTTCTTC CASGSVYEQFF
TRBJ2-7 TRBV10-1 NA few TGCGCCAGCGGTGGGACCTACGAGCAGTACTTC CASGGTYEQYF
TRBJ2-2 TRBV7-8 TRBD1 many TGTGCCAGCAGCTTAGCATTGACAGGGTGGAACACCGGGGAGCTGTTTTTT CASSLALTGWNTGELFF
TRBJ1-6 TRBV9 TRBD1 once TGTGCCAGCAGCATTTACGACAGGGGGCTTGGTAATTCACCCCTCCACTTT CASSIYDRGLGNSPLHF
TRBJ2-7 TRBV30 TRBD2 many TGTGCCTGGAGTGTACGTAGCGGGGCCTACGAGCAGTACTTC CAWSVRSGAYEQYF
TRBJ1-4 TRBV4-1 TRBD1 NA TGCGCCAGCAGCCAGACCGGGACAGATAATGAAAAACTGTTTTTT CASSQTGTDNEKLFF
TRBJ1-4 TRBV20-1 TRBD1 NA TGCAGTGCTAGAGATCCAGGGACAGGGACCAATGAAAAACTGTTTTTT CSARDPGTGTNEKLFF
TRBJ2-5 TRBV6-5 NA few TGTGCCAGCAGTTCAACAGGTCTGCAAGAGACCCAGTACTTC CASSSTGLQETQYF
TRBJ1-1 TRBV28 NA many TGTGCCAGCAGTTTAGATATCAGTAACACTGAAGCTTTCTTT CASSLDISNTEAFF
TRBJ2-7 TRBV27 NA many TGTGCCAGCAGTTCACAGGGGGGGCGCTACGAGCAGTACTTC CASSSQGGRYEQYF
TRBJ2-1 TRBV7-2 NA many TGTGCCACCTACGGGGAACTCAATTACAATGAGCAGTTCTTC CATYGELNYNEQFF
TRBJ2-3 TRBV28 TRBD1 NA TGTGCCAGCAGTCTAAAGAAGACAGGGTATAGCACAGATACGCAGTATTTT CASSLKKTGYSTDTQYF
TRBJ2-4 TRBV6-1 NA few TGTGCCAGCAGTCCCCAAGGAGTGGTTAACATTCAGTACTTC CASSPQGVVNIQYF
TRBJ2-1 TRBV9 TRBD1 few TGTGCCAGCAGTCAAGGACAGGGGGTGAAATATGAGCAGTTCTTC CASSQGQGVKYEQFF
TRBJ2-7 TRBV6-5 NA few TGTGCCAGCAGTTACTCGTTGACAGGAACCTACGAGCAGTACTTC CASSYSLTGTYEQYF
TRBJ1-2 TRBV7-2 TRBD1 many TGTGCCAGCAGCCGTGACAGGGCGGACTATGGCTACACCTTC CASSRDRADYGYTF
TRBJ1-4 TRBV9 TRBD1 few TGTGCCAGCAGCGTGGGACAGACCCTTGCAACTAATGAAAAACTGTTTTTT CASSVGQTLATNEKLFF
TRBJ2-1 TRBV7-3 TRBD2 many TGTGCCAGCAGTATAGCGGGAGGGCTAAGGAATGAGCAGTTCTTC CASSIAGGLRNEQFF
TRBJ2-7 TRBV28 NA many TGTGCCAGCAGACCTCCCAGAGCGGGCCTTACCTACGAGCAGTACTTC CASRPPRAGLTYEQYF
TRBJ2-2 TRBV2 TRBD1 many TGTGCCAGCAGCACAGGGGGCGGAACCGGGGAGCTGTTTTTT CASSTGGGTGELFF
TRBJ1-5 TRBV2 NA NA TGTGCCAGCAGCGATCGGAATCAGTCCCAGCATTTT CASSDRNQSQHF
TRBJ2-2 TRBV28 NA few TGTGCCAGCAGTTTCGAGGCAACTAAACCCTGGGAGCTGTTTTTT CASSFEATKPWELFF
TRBJ2-6 TRBV9 NA few TGTGCCAGCAGCGAGGGGACGGAACAAAGCTCTGGGGCCAACGTCCTGACTTTC CASSEGTEQSSGANVLTF
TRBJ2-5 TRBV28 TRBD1 many TGTGCCAGCAGCCGGGACAGGGGAGGTGAGACCCAGTACTTC CASSRDRGGETQYF
TRBJ2-1 TRBV28 TRBD2 many TGTGCCAGCATAGTAGCGGGAGCGAGGGTCAATGAGCAGTTCTTC CASIVAGARVNEQFF
TRBJ2-7 TRBV5-5 NA few TGTGCCAGTCGGGACATAGGGACCTACGAGCAGTACTTC CASRDIGTYEQYF
TRBJ2-1 TRBV20-1 NA many TGCAGTGCTAGAGTACGGGCGGGGCACTCCTACAATGAGCAGTTCTTC CSARVRAGHSYNEQFF
TRBJ2-1 TRBV3-1 TRBD2 NA TGTGCCAGCAGCCAAGGGGCCCCTAGCGGGAGGATCTACAATGAGCAGTTCTTC CASSQGAPSGRIYNEQFF
TRBJ2-1 TRBV18 NA NA TGTGCCAGCTCACCACCGGTCGGAGCGGATAGCTACAATGAGCAGTTCTTC CASSPPVGADSYNEQFF
TRBJ1-1 TRBV5-1 TRBD1 NA TGTGCCAGCAGCGCCGGACAGGGGGGTACTGAAGCTTTCTTT CASSAGQGGTEAFF
TRBJ2-7 TRBV7-9 TRBD1 NA TGTGCCAGCAGCTCCGGGACAGGGGGTAGCGAGCAGTACTTC CASSSGTGGSEQYF
TRBJ1-2 TRBV3-1 NA many TGTGCCAGCAGTCAGGCTAACTATGGCTACACCTTC CASSQANYGYTF
TRBJ2-7 TRBV6-2/TRBV6-3 TRBD1 few TGTGCCAGCAGTTACCCTACCTCCGGGACAGGGTGGTACGAGCAGTACTTC CASSYPTSGTGWYEQYF
TRBJ2-7 TRBV7-3 NA few TGTGCCAGCAGCTTAAGGGCAGATTACTACGAGCAGTACTTC CASSLRADYYEQYF
TRBJ2-7 TRBV30 TRBD2 NA TGTGCCTGGAGTGGGACTAGCGGTAGCTCCTACGAGCAGTACTTC CAWSGTSGSSYEQYF